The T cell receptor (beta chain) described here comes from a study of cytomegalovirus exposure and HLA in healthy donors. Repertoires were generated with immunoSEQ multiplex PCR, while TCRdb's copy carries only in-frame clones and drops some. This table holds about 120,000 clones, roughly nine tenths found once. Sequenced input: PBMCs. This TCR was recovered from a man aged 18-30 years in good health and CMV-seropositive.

The CDR3 is CASSWGRSGGTEQYF. CDR3 coding DNA: TGCGCCAGCAGCTGGGGGCGGAGCGGGGGGACCGAGCAGTACTTC. The chain carries TRBV5-1 and TRBJ2-7; 9 bases fit TRBD2. V trimming: 3 bases; J trimming: 6 bases; junction bases outside the gene matches: 10. The CDR3 is 15 residues long. Germline CDR1 SGHRS, CDR2 YFSETQ.